A selection of T cell receptor beta chains follows, all from one sample in a study of blood T cells in healthy people across ages. TCRdb used MiXCR to reprocess the 5' RACE reads, holding one entry per CDR3 protein. The sample carries about 570,000 distinct CDR3 sequences, about 25% recorded once. Sequences were obtained from blood. The receptor set was obtained from a woman in her seventies in good health. Both conserved end residues are trimmed from each CDR3. Clone size is stated in some rows and not others, as once, few, many or a class when expanded.

CDR3: ASSQEEQGYMRGGYT
V: TRBV4-1
size: -
J: TRBJ1-2

CDR3: ATSDLGPGGASGELF
V: TRBV24-1
size: few
J: TRBJ2-2

CDR3: AISVDGPAPYNEQF
V: TRBV10-3
size: -
J: TRBJ2-1

CDR3: SARSLGTRGEQY
V: TRBV20-1
size: few
J: TRBJ2-7

CDR3: ASSGVNLYGYT
V: TRBV19
size: -
J: TRBJ1-2

CDR3: ASSYYGTLNYGYT
V: TRBV6-5
size: -
J: TRBJ1-2

CDR3: ASSRGTETQY
V: TRBV5-1
size: -
J: TRBJ2-5

CDR3: ASSYNVPLH
V: TRBV6-6
size: few
J: TRBJ1-6

CDR3: ASSQGGVAKNIQY
V: TRBV16
size: few
J: TRBJ2-4

CDR3: ASRGRTGDGDTQY
V: TRBV2
size: few
J: TRBJ2-3

CDR3: ASSPGWSFADTQY
V: TRBV11-2
size: few
J: TRBJ2-3

CDR3: ASSLGPETDTQY
V: TRBV11-2
size: -
J: TRBJ2-3

CDR3: ASSLTHPDTGELF
V: TRBV7-3
size: few
J: TRBJ2-2

CDR3: AISGTSGGARETQY
V: TRBV10-3
size: -
J: TRBJ2-5

CDR3: SAREADYNEQF
V: TRBV20-1
size: -
J: TRBJ2-1

CDR3: ASRRIRDGDTGELF
V: TRBV21-1
size: few
J: TRBJ2-2

CDR3: AISLTSSETQY
V: TRBV10-3
size: -
J: TRBJ2-5

CDR3: ASSLGSTANQPQH
V: TRBV5-6
size: -
J: TRBJ1-5

CDR3: ASSLQRGPYEQY
V: TRBV12-3/TRBV12-4
size: -
J: TRBJ2-7

CDR3: ASSEFQGADSYGYT
V: TRBV2
size: -
J: TRBJ1-2

CDR3: SASAGVLVETQY
V: TRBV20-1
size: -
J: TRBJ2-5

CDR3: ASSFRGRAETQY
V: TRBV11-2
size: -
J: TRBJ2-5

CDR3: ASSWGTSGVLETQY
V: TRBV5-1
size: -
J: TRBJ2-5

CDR3: SVEDPVQALTGELF
V: TRBV29-1
size: -
J: TRBJ2-2

CDR3: ASRSWGIGTDTQY
V: TRBV2
size: -
J: TRBJ2-3

CDR3: ASSRGGGDTNEKLF
V: TRBV6-1
size: few
J: TRBJ1-4

CDR3: ASSLTGVAETQY
V: TRBV9
size: -
J: TRBJ2-5

CDR3: SASGTGDALDAQY
V: TRBV20-1
size: -
J: TRBJ2-5

CDR3: ASSYARDMSRAF
V: TRBV6-5
size: -
J: TRBJ1-1

CDR3: SVATGTQY
V: TRBV29-1
size: many
J: TRBJ2-5

CDR3: ASTKGGDRLTEAF
V: TRBV5-1
size: -
J: TRBJ1-1

CDR3: ASSDEMANPEAF
V: TRBV4-3
size: few
J: TRBJ1-1

CDR3: ASSQDGGNYEQY
V: TRBV3-1
size: few
J: -

CDR3: ASSPQTQANYGYT
V: TRBV3-1
size: -
J: TRBJ1-2

CDR3: ASNLAGAGETQY
V: TRBV6-1
size: -
J: TRBJ2-5

CDR3: ASSSRGMGSPLH
V: TRBV7-3
size: -
J: TRBJ1-6

CDR3: ASSLVGGGAKTDTQY
V: TRBV7-2
size: few
J: TRBJ2-3

CDR3: SANRGGYTDTQY
V: TRBV20-1
size: -
J: TRBJ2-3

CDR3: ASSQNRGLAGAPNTQY
V: TRBV6-1
size: -
J: TRBJ2-3

CDR3: ASSLNPSGGTYEQY
V: TRBV7-9
size: -
J: TRBJ2-7

CDR3: SVEDRGRGPITEAF
V: TRBV29-1
size: few
J: TRBJ1-1

CDR3: ASSQPTGRGHYGYT
V: TRBV3-1
size: -
J: TRBJ1-2

CDR3: ASSLRQSYT
V: TRBV7-9
size: few
J: TRBJ1-2

CDR3: ASSLMAGRYQETQY
V: TRBV27
size: -
J: TRBJ2-5

CDR3: ASRPTDHYGYT
V: TRBV2
size: -
J: TRBJ1-2

CDR3: ASSREAGQY
V: TRBV12-3/TRBV12-4
size: -
J: TRBJ2-5

CDR3: ASSLEWNTEAF
V: TRBV5-6
size: many
J: TRBJ1-1

CDR3: ASSLSRGGGEKLF
V: TRBV12-3/TRBV12-4
size: -
J: TRBJ1-4

CDR3: ASSLAPTTGGAQTQY
V: TRBV5-1
size: -
J: TRBJ2-5

CDR3: AISVDRNYGYT
V: TRBV10-3
size: few
J: TRBJ1-2

CDR3: ASSVDLAGDTQY
V: TRBV9
size: -
J: TRBJ2-3

CDR3: ASSQNMNTEAF
V: TRBV4-1
size: -
J: TRBJ1-1

CDR3: SARRGGGRTGELF
V: TRBV20-1
size: few
J: TRBJ2-2

CDR3: ASNSDTFQPQH
V: TRBV6-2/TRBV6-3
size: -
J: TRBJ1-5

CDR3: ASSRITGPQGGSGANVLT
V: TRBV6-1
size: -
J: TRBJ2-6

CDR3: ASSVVPGYEQY
V: TRBV9
size: -
J: TRBJ2-7

CDR3: ASSFGGVSYNEQF
V: TRBV5-1
size: few
J: TRBJ2-1

CDR3: ASREALMNTEAF
V: TRBV11-3
size: -
J: TRBJ1-1

CDR3: ASSLSHRQY
V: TRBV7-2
size: -
J: TRBJ2-7

CDR3: SARFQDTGELF
V: TRBV20-1
size: few
J: TRBJ2-2